This entry concerns a single TCR beta chain. The target antigen is unknown. This record belongs to a study of cytotoxic CD8 clonotypes in ibrutinib-treated CLL. Study-level background: Within the patient group, around 11 were relapsed/refractory and approximately 16 treatment-naive, and some 18 were IGHV unmutated.

Sequencing sought depths of 1 in 200,000 to 1 in 1 million T cells. TCRdb keeps only in-frame clones here, not all; method: immunoSEQ multiplex PCR. The profile shows 16,000 or so clones, approximately 67% of them singletons. Points from the study as a whole: At the start, clonality exceeded age-matched healthy donors and followed circulating CD8+ T-cell counts. Progressing patients had sampling times that differed from those of sustained-remission patients.

The source of this sequence is a human donor with chronic lymphocytic leukemia. The sample here was PBMCs, taken before ibrutinib treatment.

This CDR3 reads CASSLTKANTIYF. The CDR3 nucleotides are TGTGCCAGCAGTTTAACAAAGGCAAACACCATATATTTT. The V and J genes are TRBV28 and TRBJ1-3; D unresolved. Germline loops: CDR1 MDHEN, CDR2 SYDVKM. This CDR3 is 13 amino acids long. Deletions cut 2 bases from V and 6 bases from J, with 8 bases between.